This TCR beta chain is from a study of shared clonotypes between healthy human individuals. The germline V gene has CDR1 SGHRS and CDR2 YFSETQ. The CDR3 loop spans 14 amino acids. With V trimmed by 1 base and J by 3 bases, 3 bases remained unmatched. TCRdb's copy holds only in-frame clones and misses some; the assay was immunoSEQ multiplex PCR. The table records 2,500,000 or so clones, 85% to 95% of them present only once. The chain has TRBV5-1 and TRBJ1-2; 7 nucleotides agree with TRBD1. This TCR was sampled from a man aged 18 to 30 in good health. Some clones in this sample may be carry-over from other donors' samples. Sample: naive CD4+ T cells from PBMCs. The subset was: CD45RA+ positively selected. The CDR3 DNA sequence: TGCGCCAGCAGCTTGAAGGGGGCTGACTATGGCTACACCTTC. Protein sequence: CASSLKGADYGYTF.